This TCR beta chain was sequenced for a study of T-cell reconstitution after alpha-beta-depleted transplantation in children. The study's findings and limits: Alpha-beta T cells present about two months after transplant were reported to originate from several hundred expanded graft clones. Surviving recipient T cells and thymic progenitors produced the high day-60 TCRbeta diversity seen in some patients. At one year after transplant, newly produced T cells mostly accounted for T-cell counts and diversity.

Unique molecular identifiers tagged the TCRbeta library. TCRdb analysed the PCR reads with MiXCR anew, one entry per CDR3 protein. The data show around 960,000 distinct CDR3 sequences, around 30% seen once. Comments on this clonotype: Its target is unknown.

This CDR3 comprises 16 residues. Germline-derived CDR1 and CDR2 are SNHLY and FYNNEI. V was trimmed by 0 bases and J by 8 bases, leaving 19 bases between them. The input for sequencing was PBMCs, mostly from graft donor cells, taken 360 days after TCRalphabeta/CD19-depleted stem cell transplant. The genes are TRBV2 and TRBJ1-1; D unresolved. This receptor was obtained from a boy in the first two years of life who had a stem cell transplant for SCID, so the T cells may come from the graft donor. The CDR3 DNA reads as TGTGCCAGCAGTGAAGCGCTTGGGCCGATAAGCGGGGAAGCTTTCTTT. Protein: CASSEALGPISGEAFF.